Following are 30 T cell receptor beta chains from one sample sequenced in a study of stem cell transplantation in POMP-related autoinflammatory disease. The repertoire was sequenced with immunoSEQ multiplex PCR; TCRdb's copy has only in-frame clones and lacks some. The data show 25,000 to 30,000 clones, around 83% seen once. Specimen: CD4+ T cells from PBMCs, collected before stem cell transplantation. The receptors stem from a human donor with POMP-related autoinflammation and immune dysregulation (PRAID).

The gene calls are TRBV29-1 and TRBJ2-7; 13 bases align to TRBD2. V lost 6 bases to trimming and J lost 2 bases; unmatched junction nucleotides: 13. The length of the CDR3 is 17 residues. The germline CDR1 and CDR2 sequences are SQVTM and ANQGSEA. The CDR3 DNA sequence: TGCAGCGTAGCCCAAACTAGCGGGGGGGCCGGGGCCTACGAGCAGTACTTC. Translating gives CSVAQTSGGAGAYEQYF.

The genes are TRBV19 and TRBJ2-7; 8 bases agree with TRBD1. Trimming removed 7 bases from V and 3 bases from J; junction bases left unmatched: 5. Germline assignment: CDR1 LNHDA and CDR2 SQIVND (reference sequence). CDR3 length: 13 amino acids. For the CDR3, the DNA is TGTGCCAGTATCCTCAGGGGGCTCTACGAGCAGTACTTC. It yields the protein CASILRGLYEQYF.

The chain joins TRBV5-1 to TRBJ1-2; D remains unclear. The CDR3 runs 15 residues. With 4 bases removed from V and 3 bases from J, the gap between germline ends came to 16 bases. Per the germline V gene, CDR1 is SGHRS and CDR2 is YFSETQ. CDR3 amino acids: CASSAAGPRYYGYTF. The CDR3 nucleotides are TGCGCCAGCAGCGCGGCCGGGCCCAGATACTATGGCTACACCTTC.

The chain has TRBV6-1 and TRBJ1-2; D uncertain. CDR1 and CDR2 from the germline V gene are MNHNS and SASEGT. The CDR3 is made up of 15 amino acids. Trimming took 3 bases from V and 0 from J, leaving 11 bases between them. The CDR3 DNA reads as TGTGCCAGCAGTGAGATCACACGGGCTAACTATGGCTACACCTTC. As protein: CASSEITRANYGYTF.

The rearrangement links TRBV5-1 to TRBJ2-7; 7 nucleotides line up with TRBD1. After removal of 0 bases from V and 7 bases from J, the junction contained 10 bases not matched to a gene. The CDR3 spans 15 residues. Germline V gives CDR1 SGHRS, CDR2 YFSETQ. The CDR3 DNA reads TGCGCCAGCAGCTTGGTTCAACAGGGGATTCTGGAGCAGTACTTC. This sequence encodes CASSLVQQGILEQYF.

The V call is TRBV2, the J call TRBJ2-2; D not resolved. The V gene's germline CDR1 is SNHLY and CDR2 FYNNEI. This CDR3 comprises 13 residues. Trimming took 6 bases from V and 8 from J, leaving 13 bases between them. The CDR3 nucleotides read TGTGCCAGCAGAGGTGACGTTGCTGGGGAGCTGTTTTTT. Its translation is CASRGDVAGELFF.

Only one count was recorded for this clone. The CDR3 spells CASSQGPANTGELFF. The CDR3 nucleotides read TGTGCCAGTAGTCAGGGGCCCGCGAACACCGGGGAGCTGTTTTTT. This chain links TRBV19 with TRBJ2-2; D may be TRBD1 (6 bases). Germline-derived CDR1 and CDR2 are LNHDA and SQIVND (reference sequence). CDR3 length equals 15 residues. Trimming cost V 5 bases and J 0 bases, with 10 bases left between them. Full variable domain (remainder filled in from reference TRBV19 and TRBJ2-2): DGGITQSPKYLFRKEGQNVTLSCEQNLNHDAMYWYRQDPGQGLRLIYYSQIVNDFQKGDIAEGYSVSREKKESFPLTVTSAQKNPTAFYLCASSQGPANTGELFFGEGSRLTVL.

This chain joins TRBV10-2 and TRBJ2-3, with 7 positions matching TRBD1. V gave up 6 bases and J gave up 4 bases; unmatched junction bases: 4. Germline V gene lookup returns CDR1 WSHSY and CDR2 SAAADI. This CDR3 is built from 13 residues. CDR3 sequence (DNA): TGCGCCAGCAGGACAGGGTCGGCAGATACGCAGTATTTT. This gives the protein CASRTGSADTQYF.

The genes are TRBV27 and TRBJ2-3, with D perhaps matching TRBD2 (6 bases). The V gene's germline CDR1 is MNHEY and CDR2 SMNVEV (reference sequence). The CDR3 runs 20 residues. Trimming left V 1 base short and J 3 bases short, with 26 bases between. DNA of the CDR3: TGTGCCAGCAGTTTATTTGGCCCACTGGGATGGCGGGAAGGAACAGATACGCAGTATTTT. Its protein product is CASSLFGPLGWREGTDTQYF.

The V gene is TRBV6-5, the J gene TRBJ1-4, with 7 bases matching TRBD1. CDR1 is MNHEY, CDR2 SVGAGI, per germline. The CDR3 loop spans 15 amino acids. Trimming took 2 bases from V and 7 from J; bases not matched to a gene: 7. In DNA form, the CDR3 reads TGTGCCAGCAGTTACACCGGGACAGAGGGTGAAAAACTGTTTTTT. Amino acids: CASSYTGTEGEKLFF.

This chain connects TRBV4-2 to TRBJ1-4, with D hard to call. CDR1 is LGHNA, CDR2 YNFKEQ, per germline. CDR3 size: 15 residues. V lost 1 base and J lost 8, with 14 bases in between. The CDR3: CASSQVSMTLEKLFF. DNA of the CDR3: TGTGCCAGCAGCCAAGTATCTATGACCCTCGAAAAACTGTTTTTT.

J is TRBJ2-5 and V is TRBV2, with 7 bases matching TRBD2. V was clipped by 2 bases and J by 5 bases; unmatched bases: 11. In germline, CDR1 is SNHLY, CDR2 FYNNEI. The CDR3 runs 16 residues. CDR3 sequence reads: CASSELGGAGAETQYF. The CDR3 DNA follows: TGTGCCAGCAGTGAATTGGGAGGGGCGGGAGCGGAGACCCAGTACTTC.

The chain joins TRBV2 to TRBJ2-1, with 7 bases identical to TRBD2. This CDR3 has 18 amino acids. Germline V gene lookup returns CDR1 SNHLY and CDR2 FYNNEI. Trimming took 2 bases from V and 2 from J; bases not matched to a gene: 12. CDR3 nucleotide sequence: TGTGCCAGCAGTGAAAGCGGGGCTGGTATCCGCCCCTACAATGAGCAGTTCTTC. Its protein product is CASSESGAGIRPYNEQFF.

The CDR3 protein is CASSYGRAGSPLHF. The CDR3 nucleotides read TGTGCCAGCAGTTACGGGCGGGCAGGCTCACCCCTCCACTTT. The J gene is TRBJ1-6, the V gene TRBV6-5; D gene unclear. With 2 bases removed from V and 10 bases from J, the gap between germline ends came to 12 bases. The CDR3 covers 14 residues. The germline gives CDR1 MNHEY, CDR2 SVGAGI.

This sequence joins TRBV7-2 and TRBJ2-1; no definite D call. Germline V gene sequence: CDR1 SGHTA, CDR2 FQGNSA. The CDR3 loop spans 16 amino acids. Trimming took off 5 bases at V and 3 bases at J, with 17 bases between the two ends. The CDR3 protein is CASSPLWAVYYNEQFF. The CDR3 DNA reads TGTGCCAGCAGCCCCCTATGGGCGGTTTACTACAATGAGCAGTTCTTC.

The chain employs TRBV9 and TRBJ1-6; weak D call: TRBD1 (6 bases). V lost 5 bases, J lost 5 bases, and 20 bases lay in between. From germline, CDR1 is SGDLS and CDR2 YYNGEE. The CDR3 totals 17 residues. The CDR3 region is CASSLTSGQWDNSPLHF. CDR3 nucleotides: TGTGCCAGCAGTTTGACCTCCGGACAGTGGGATAATTCACCCCTCCACTTT.

The rearrangement uses TRBV27 and TRBJ1-3; 10 bases align to TRBD1. This CDR3 region has 16 residues. V dropped 5 bases and J dropped 0; count of bases not matched to a gene: 4. In germline, CDR1 is MNHEY, CDR2 SMNVEV (reference sequence). DNA for the CDR3: TGTGCCAGCAGTGACAGGGGGCCGAGCTCTGGAAACACCATATATTTT. Translating gives CASSDRGPSSGNTIYF.

This clone was observed once. One end of the junction varies from germline; a read error may be responsible. The rearrangement uses TRBV29-1 and TRBJ1-3, with 8 nucleotides matching TRBD1. This CDR3 contains 14 residues. Germline V gene data show CDR1 as SQVTM and CDR2 as ANQGSEA. The CDR3 reads CSVSPQGAGDTIYF. In DNA form, the CDR3 reads TGCAGCGTTTCTCCTCAGGGGGCTGGAGACACCATATATTTT.

The chain is built from TRBV4-2 and TRBJ2-1; the D is unclear. Trimming removed 1 base from V and 4 bases from J, with 14 bases in between. CDR1 LGHNA and CDR2 YNFKEQ come from the germline V gene. There are 16 residues in the CDR3. CDR3 DNA: TGTGCCAGCAGCCAAGCAGCCCTGATGGAATACAATGAGCAGTTCTTC. It yields the protein CASSQAALMEYNEQFF.

In its sample, this clone is medium-sized (0.01 to 0.1%). The J gene is TRBJ1-5, the V gene TRBV18; D is unclear. The V end was cut by 4 bases, the J end by 1 base, with 20 bases between. The CDR3 runs 18 residues. Per the germline V gene, CDR1 is KGHSH and CDR2 is LQKENI. The CDR3, as DNA: TGTGCCAGCTCACGAGAGCCAAGCTGGGGTGTCAGCAATCAGCCCCAGCATTTT. This gives the protein CASSREPSWGVSNQPQHF.

The V call is TRBV7-3, the J call TRBJ1-1; no clear D. Trimming removed 2 bases at V and 8 bases at J, with 12 bases between. Per the germline V gene, CDR1 is SGHTA and CDR2 is FQGTGA. The CDR3 extends over 13 amino acids. CDR3 bases: TGTGCCAGCAGCTTATATCCGTCAGAGGAAGCTTTCTTT. Translation gives CASSLYPSEEAFF.

The V gene is TRBV30, the J gene TRBJ2-2, with TRBD2 matching 7 bases. This CDR3 region has 12 residues. V dropped 7 bases and J dropped 1; count of bases not matched to a gene: 0. Germline V gene lookup returns CDR1 GTSNPN and CDR2 SVGIG (reference sequence). As DNA, the CDR3 is TGTGCCTCGGGAGGGAACACCGGGGAGCTGTTTTTT. Translation: CASGGNTGELFF.

The gene calls are TRBV28 and TRBJ2-2; 7 nucleotides match TRBD2. After removal of 7 bases from V and 4 bases from J, the junction contained 12 bases not matched to a gene. The CDR3 covers 16 residues. From germline, CDR1 is MDHEN and CDR2 SYDVKM. The CDR3: CASTTVGGSFTGELFF. CDR3 in DNA: TGTGCCAGCACCACGGTTGGCGGGAGCTTCACCGGGGAGCTGTTTTTT. Complete variable domain (other parts from reference TRBV28 and TRBJ2-2): DVKVTQSSRYLVKRTGEKVFLECVQDMDHENMFWYRQDPGLGLRLIYFSYDVKMKEKGDIPEGYSVSREKKERFSLILESASTNQTSMYLCASTTVGGSFTGELFFGEGSRLTVL.

This clone was seen only a few times. The rearrangement links TRBV11-2 to TRBJ2-7, with 8 bases aligning to TRBD1. Germline assignment: CDR1 SGHAT and CDR2 FQNNGV. V was clipped by 0 bases and J by 3 bases; unmatched bases: 7. The CDR3 is 16 amino acids. Written as DNA, the CDR3 is TGTGCCAGCAGCTTAGACCTGGCAGGGGGCTACTACGAGCAGTACTTC. This sequence encodes CASSLDLAGGYYEQYF. The entire variable domain, with the rest obtained from reference TRBV11-2 and TRBJ2-7, is as follows: EAGVAQSPRYKIIEKRQSVAFWCNPISGHATLYWYQQILGQGPKLLIQFQNNGVVDDSQLPKDRFSAERLKGVDSTLKIQPAKLEDSAVYLCASSLDLAGGYYEQYFGPGTRLTVT.

The rearrangement joins TRBV5-5 to TRBJ1-3, with unresolved D. CDR1 and CDR2 (germline): SGHKS, YYEKEE (reference sequence). This CDR3 region has 15 residues. The germline V and J ends were trimmed by 2 bases and 1 base, with 10 bases remaining between them. CDR3 amino acids: CASSLPSHSGNTIYF. The CDR3 DNA sequence: TGTGCCAGCAGCTTACCCAGCCATTCTGGAAACACCATATATTTT.

The J gene is TRBJ2-7, the V gene TRBV5-5; 7 bases match TRBD2. CDR3 length: 15 amino acids. The V gene's germline CDR1 is SGHKS and CDR2 YYEKEE (reference sequence). With V trimmed by 0 bases and J by 4 bases, 7 bases remained unmatched. CDR3 amino acids: CASSLEPSGPYEQYF. In DNA, the CDR3 is TGTGCCAGCAGCTTGGAACCTAGCGGACCATACGAGCAGTACTTC.

A few counts support this clone. This chain connects TRBV28 to TRBJ2-7; no firm D call. The CDR3 loop spans 14 amino acids. Per germline, CDR1 MDHEN and CDR2 SYDVKM. Trimming cost V 4 bases and J 0 bases, with 10 bases left between them. CDR3 region: CASSSRPVSYEQYF. The DNA for the CDR3 is TGTGCCAGCAGTTCGCGGCCAGTCTCCTACGAGCAGTACTTC.

The chain links TRBV2 to TRBJ2-5; D not certain. The J call is in doubt because the DNA end fits TRBJ2-7 better. Germline-derived CDR1 and CDR2 are SNHLY and FYNNEI. This CDR3 has 11 residues. This CDR3 is CASSPSYEQYF. The CDR3 DNA reads as TGTGCCAGCAGTCCTAGTTACGAGCAGTACTTC.

V usage is TRBV16 and J usage is TRBJ2-5; 14 bases map to TRBD2. Matching the DNA end better, TRBJ2-7 makes the J call doubtful. From germline, CDR1 is KGHSY and CDR2 FQNENV. The CDR3 length is 19 residues. CDR3 nucleotide sequence: TGTGCCAGCAGCCTAACGGGGACTAGCGGGAGTCGGTTTGGTAGCGAGCAGTACTTC. This codes for CASSLTGTSGSRFGSEQYF.

The chain employs TRBV7-3 and TRBJ2-2, with D perhaps matching TRBD1 or TRBD2 (6 bases each). CDR1 is SGHTA, CDR2 FQGTGA, per germline. Trimming left V 5 bases short and J 0 bases short, with 16 bases between. The CDR3 contains 17 residues. CDR3 protein: CASSPLGGRSNTGELFF. The DNA for the CDR3 is TGTGCCAGCAGCCCCCTCGGGGGCCGTTCGAACACCGGGGAGCTGTTTTTT. The full variable domain, completed using reference TRBV7-3 and TRBJ2-2, is GAGVSQTPSNKVTEKGKYVELRCDPISGHTALYWYRQSLGQGPEFLIYFQGTGAADDSGLPNDRFFAVRPEGSVSTLKIQRTERGDSAVYLCASSPLGGRSNTGELFFGEGSRLTVL.